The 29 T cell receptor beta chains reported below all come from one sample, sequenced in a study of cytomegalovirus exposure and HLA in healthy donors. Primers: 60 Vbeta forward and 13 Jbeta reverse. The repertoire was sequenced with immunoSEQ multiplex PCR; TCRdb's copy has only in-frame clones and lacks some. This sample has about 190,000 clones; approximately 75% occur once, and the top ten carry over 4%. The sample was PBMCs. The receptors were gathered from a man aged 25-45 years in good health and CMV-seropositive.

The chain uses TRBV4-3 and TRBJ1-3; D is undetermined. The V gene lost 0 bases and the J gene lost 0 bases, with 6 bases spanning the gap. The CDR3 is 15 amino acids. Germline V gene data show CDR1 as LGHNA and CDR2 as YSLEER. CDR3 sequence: CASSQDLYSGNTIYF. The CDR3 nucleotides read TGCGCCAGCAGCCAAGATCTTTACTCTGGAAACACCATATATTTT.

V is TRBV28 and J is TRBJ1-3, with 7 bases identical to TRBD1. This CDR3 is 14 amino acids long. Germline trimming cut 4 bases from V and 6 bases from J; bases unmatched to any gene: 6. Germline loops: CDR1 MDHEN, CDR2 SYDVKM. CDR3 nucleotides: TGTGCCAGCAGTTCGACAGGGCGCGCAAACACCATATATTTT. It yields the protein CASSSTGRANTIYF.

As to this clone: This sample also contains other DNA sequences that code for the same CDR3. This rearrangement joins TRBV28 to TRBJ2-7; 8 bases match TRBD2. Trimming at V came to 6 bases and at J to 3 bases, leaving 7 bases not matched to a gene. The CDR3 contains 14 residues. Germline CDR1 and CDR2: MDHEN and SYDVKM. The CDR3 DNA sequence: TGTGCCAGCAGCTCACCGAGCGGGAGCTACGAGCAGTACTTC. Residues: CASSSPSGSYEQYF.

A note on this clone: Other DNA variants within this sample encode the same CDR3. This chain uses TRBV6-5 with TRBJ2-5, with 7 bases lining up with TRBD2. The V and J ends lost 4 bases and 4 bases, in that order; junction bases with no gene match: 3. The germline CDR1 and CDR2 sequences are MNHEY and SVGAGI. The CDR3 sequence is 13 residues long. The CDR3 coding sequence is TGTGCCAGCAGTTTTGGGGGGGGAGAGACCCAGTACTTC. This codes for CASSFGGGETQYF.

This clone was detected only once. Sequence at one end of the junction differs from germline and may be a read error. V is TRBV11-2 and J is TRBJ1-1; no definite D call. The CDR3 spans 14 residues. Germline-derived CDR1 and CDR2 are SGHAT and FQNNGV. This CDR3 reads CASSPTRKTTEALF. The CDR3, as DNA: TGTGCCAGCAGTCCCACTAGGAAAACTACTGAAGCTCTCTTT.

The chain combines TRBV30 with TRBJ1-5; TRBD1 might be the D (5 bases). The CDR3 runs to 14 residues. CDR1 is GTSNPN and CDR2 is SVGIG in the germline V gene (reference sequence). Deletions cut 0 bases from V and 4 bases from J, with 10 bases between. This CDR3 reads CAWSVMSGNQPQHF. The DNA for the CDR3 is TGTGCCTGGAGTGTAATGTCAGGGAATCAGCCCCAGCATTTT.

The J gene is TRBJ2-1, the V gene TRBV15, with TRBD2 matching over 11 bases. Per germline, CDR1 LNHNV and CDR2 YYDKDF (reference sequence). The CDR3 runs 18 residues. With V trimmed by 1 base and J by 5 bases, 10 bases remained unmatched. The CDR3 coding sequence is TGTGCCACCAGCAGAGTCCGGCTAGCGGGGGGTCACCACAATGAGCAGTTCTTC. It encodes CATSRVRLAGGHHNEQFF.

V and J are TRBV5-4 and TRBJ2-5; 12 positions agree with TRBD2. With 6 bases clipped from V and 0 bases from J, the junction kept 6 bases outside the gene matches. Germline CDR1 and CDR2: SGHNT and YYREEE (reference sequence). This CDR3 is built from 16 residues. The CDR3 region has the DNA TGTGCCAGCAACCTAGCGGGGGGGCCGGACCAAGAGACCCAGTACTTC. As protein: CASNLAGGPDQETQYF.

CDR3 DNA sequence: TGTGCCACCAGCAGCGGACGGGGGGTACTCACAGATACGCAGTATTTT. Protein sequence: CATSSGRGVLTDTQYF. The V and J genes are TRBV15 and TRBJ2-3; 7 nucleotides line up with TRBD2. Germline CDR1 is LNHNV and CDR2 is YYDKDF (reference sequence). The CDR3 is 16 residues long. J lost 2 bases, V lost 3 bases, and 8 bases had no gene match.

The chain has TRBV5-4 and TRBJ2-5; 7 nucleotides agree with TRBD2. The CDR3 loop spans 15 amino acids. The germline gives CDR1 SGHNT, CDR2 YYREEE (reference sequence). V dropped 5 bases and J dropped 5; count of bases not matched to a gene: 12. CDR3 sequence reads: CASRAGLGIGETQYF. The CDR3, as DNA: TGTGCCAGCAGGGCAGGACTAGGAATTGGGGAGACCCAGTACTTC.

The CDR3, as DNA: TGTGCCAGCAGCCCCCGGGTAGCGGGAGGCACCGGGGAGCTGTTTTTT. Amino acid sequence: CASSPRVAGGTGELFF. The V gene is TRBV7-8, the J gene TRBJ2-2; 10 bases fit TRBD2. Trimming at V came to 5 bases and at J to 4 bases, leaving 7 bases not matched to a gene. The length of the CDR3 is 16 residues. The germline V gene has CDR1 SGHVS and CDR2 FQNEAQ.

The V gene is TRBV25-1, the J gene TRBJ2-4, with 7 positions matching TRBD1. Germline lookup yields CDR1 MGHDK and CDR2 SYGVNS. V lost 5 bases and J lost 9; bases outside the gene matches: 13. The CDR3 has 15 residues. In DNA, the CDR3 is TGTGCCAGCAGTACCGACAGGGTTCCCCTATTCATTCAGTACTTC. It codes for CASSTDRVPLFIQYF.

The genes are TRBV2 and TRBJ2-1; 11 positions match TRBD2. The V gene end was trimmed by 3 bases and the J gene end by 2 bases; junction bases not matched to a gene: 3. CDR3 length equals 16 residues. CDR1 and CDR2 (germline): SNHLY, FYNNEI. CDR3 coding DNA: TGTGCCAGCAGTGAGCAACTAGCGGGAGCCTACAATGAGCAGTTCTTC. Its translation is CASSEQLAGAYNEQFF.

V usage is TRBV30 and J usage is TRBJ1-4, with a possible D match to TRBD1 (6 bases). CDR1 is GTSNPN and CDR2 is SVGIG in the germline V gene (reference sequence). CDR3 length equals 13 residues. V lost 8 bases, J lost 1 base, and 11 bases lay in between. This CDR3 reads CAGTGITNEKLFF. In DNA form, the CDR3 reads TGTGCCGGTACAGGGATAACTAATGAAAAACTGTTTTTT. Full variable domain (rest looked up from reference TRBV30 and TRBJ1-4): SQTIHQWPATLVQPVGSPLSLECTVEGTSNPNLYWYRQAAGRGLQLLFYSVGIGQISSEVPQNLSASRPQDRQFILSSKKLLLSDSGFYLCAGTGITNEKLFFGSGTQLSVL.

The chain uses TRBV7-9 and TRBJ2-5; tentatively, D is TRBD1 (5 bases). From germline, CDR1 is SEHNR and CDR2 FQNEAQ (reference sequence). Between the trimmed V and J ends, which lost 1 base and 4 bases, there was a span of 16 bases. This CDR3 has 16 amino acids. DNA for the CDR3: TGTGCCAGCAGCTTAGGGGTAGGGGCACCCTCAGAGACCCAGTACTTC. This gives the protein CASSLGVGAPSETQYF.

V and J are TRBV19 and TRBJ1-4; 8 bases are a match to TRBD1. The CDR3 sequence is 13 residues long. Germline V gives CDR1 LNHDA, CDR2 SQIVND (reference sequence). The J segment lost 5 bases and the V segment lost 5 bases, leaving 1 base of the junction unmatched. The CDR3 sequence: CASSHRGNEKLFF. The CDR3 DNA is TGTGCCAGTAGTCACAGGGGGAATGAAAAACTGTTTTTT.

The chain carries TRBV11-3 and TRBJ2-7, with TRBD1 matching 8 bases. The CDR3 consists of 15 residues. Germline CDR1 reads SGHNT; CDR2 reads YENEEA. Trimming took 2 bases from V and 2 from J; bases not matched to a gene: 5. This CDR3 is CASSLHQGQAYEQYF. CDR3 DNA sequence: TGTGCCAGCAGCTTACACCAGGGACAGGCCTACGAGCAGTACTTC.

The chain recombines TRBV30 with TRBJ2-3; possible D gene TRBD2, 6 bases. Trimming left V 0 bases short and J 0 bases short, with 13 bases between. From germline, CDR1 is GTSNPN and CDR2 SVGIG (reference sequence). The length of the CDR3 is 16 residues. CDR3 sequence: CAWSVLIRGSTDTQYF. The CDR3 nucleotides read TGTGCCTGGAGTGTACTGATACGGGGGAGCACAGATACGCAGTATTTT. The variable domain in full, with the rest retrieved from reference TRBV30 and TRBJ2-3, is SQTIHQWPATLVQPVGSPLSLECTVEGTSNPNLYWYRQAAGRGLQLLFYSVGIGQISSEVPQNLSASRPQDRQFILSSKKLLLSDSGFYLCAWSVLIRGSTDTQYFGPGTRLTVL.

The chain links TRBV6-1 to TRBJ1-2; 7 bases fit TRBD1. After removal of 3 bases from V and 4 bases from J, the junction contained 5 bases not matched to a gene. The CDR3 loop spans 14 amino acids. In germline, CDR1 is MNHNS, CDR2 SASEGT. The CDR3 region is CASSDRGLFYGYTF. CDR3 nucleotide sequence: TGTGCCAGCAGTGACAGGGGGTTGTTCTATGGCTACACCTTC.

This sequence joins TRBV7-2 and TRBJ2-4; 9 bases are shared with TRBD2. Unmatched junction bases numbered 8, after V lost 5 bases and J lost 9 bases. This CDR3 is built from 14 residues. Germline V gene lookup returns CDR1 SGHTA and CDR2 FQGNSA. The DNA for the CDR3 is TGTGCCAGCAGCCCAAACGGCGGGGGGGTCATTCAGTACTTC. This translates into CASSPNGGGVIQYF. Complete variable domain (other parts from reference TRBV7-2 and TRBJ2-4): GAGVSQSPSNKVTEKGKDVELRCDPISGHTALYWYRQSLGQGLEFLIYFQGNSAPDKSGLPSDRFSAERTGGSVSTLTIQRTQQEDSAVYLCASSPNGGGVIQYFGAGTRLSVL.

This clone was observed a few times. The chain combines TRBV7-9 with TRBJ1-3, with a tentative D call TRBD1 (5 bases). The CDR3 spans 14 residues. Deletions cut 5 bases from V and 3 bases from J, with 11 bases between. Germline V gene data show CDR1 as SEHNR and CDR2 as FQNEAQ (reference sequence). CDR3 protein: CASSLQGFGNTIYF. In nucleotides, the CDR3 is TGTGCCAGCAGCCTGCAGGGATTTGGAAACACCATATATTTT.

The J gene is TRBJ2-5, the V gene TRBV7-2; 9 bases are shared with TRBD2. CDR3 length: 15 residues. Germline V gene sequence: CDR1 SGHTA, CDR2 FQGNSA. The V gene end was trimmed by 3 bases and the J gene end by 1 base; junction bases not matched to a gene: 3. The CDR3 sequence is CASSLGSGGQETQYF. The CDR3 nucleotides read TGTGCCAGCAGCTTGGGTAGCGGGGGCCAAGAGACCCAGTACTTC.

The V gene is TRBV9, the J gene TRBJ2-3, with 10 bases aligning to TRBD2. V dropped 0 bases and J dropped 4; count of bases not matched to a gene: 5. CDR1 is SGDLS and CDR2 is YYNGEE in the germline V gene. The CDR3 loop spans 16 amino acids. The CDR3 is CASSVERGGLADTQYF. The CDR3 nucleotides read TGTGCCAGCAGCGTAGAGCGGGGGGGCCTCGCAGATACGCAGTATTTT.

CDR3 residues: CASSTLGGGKNIQYF. In DNA form, the CDR3 reads TGTGCCAGCAGCACGCTCGGGGGGGGCAAAAACATTCAGTACTTC. This sequence joins TRBV5-4 and TRBJ2-4, with 8 bases identical to TRBD2. The V gene end was trimmed by 4 bases and the J gene end by 3 bases; junction bases not matched to a gene: 6. The germline V gene has CDR1 SGHNT and CDR2 YYREEE (reference sequence). The CDR3 has 15 amino acids.

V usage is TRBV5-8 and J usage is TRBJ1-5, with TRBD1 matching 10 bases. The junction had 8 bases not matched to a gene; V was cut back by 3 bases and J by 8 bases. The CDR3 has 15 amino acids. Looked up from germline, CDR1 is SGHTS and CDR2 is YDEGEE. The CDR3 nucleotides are TGTGCCAGCAGCTATCTACCGGGACAGGGGAAGCCCCAGCATTTT. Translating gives CASSYLPGQGKPQHF.

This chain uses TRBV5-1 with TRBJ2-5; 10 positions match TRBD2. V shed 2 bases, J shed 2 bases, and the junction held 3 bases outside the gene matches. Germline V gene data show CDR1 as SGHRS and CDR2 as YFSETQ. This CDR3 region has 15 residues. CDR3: CASSFGTSVQETQYF. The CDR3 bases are TGCGCCAGCAGCTTCGGGACTAGCGTTCAAGAGACCCAGTACTTC. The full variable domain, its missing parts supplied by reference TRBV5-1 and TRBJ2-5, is KAGVTQTPRYLIKTRGQQVTLSCSPISGHRSVSWYQQTPGQGLQFLFEYFSETQRNKGNFPGRFSGRQFSNSRSEMNVSTLELGDSALYLCASSFGTSVQETQYFGPGTRLLVL.

CDR3 residues: CASSYSSGSYEQYF. CDR3 DNA: TGTGCCAGCAGTTACTCTAGCGGGAGTTACGAGCAGTACTTC. This chain joins TRBV6-6 and TRBJ2-7; 9 nucleotides agree with TRBD2. Losses at the gene ends were 0 bases for V and 4 bases for J; bases not matched to a gene: 1. Germline CDR1 reads MNHNY; CDR2 reads SVGAGI (reference sequence). CDR3 length equals 14 residues.

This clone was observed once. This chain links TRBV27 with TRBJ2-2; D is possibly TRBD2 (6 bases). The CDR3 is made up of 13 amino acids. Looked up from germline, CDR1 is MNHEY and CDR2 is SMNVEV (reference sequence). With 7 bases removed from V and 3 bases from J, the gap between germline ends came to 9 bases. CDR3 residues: CASNWGDTGELFF. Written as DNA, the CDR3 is TGTGCCAGCAATTGGGGGGACACCGGGGAGCTGTTTTTT.

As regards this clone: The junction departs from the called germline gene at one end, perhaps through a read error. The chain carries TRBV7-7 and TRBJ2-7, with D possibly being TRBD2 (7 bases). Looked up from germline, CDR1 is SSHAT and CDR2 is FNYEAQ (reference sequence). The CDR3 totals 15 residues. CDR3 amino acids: CASSLGGGSSYEQYF. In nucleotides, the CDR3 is TGTGCTAGCAGCTTAGGCGGGGGCAGCTCCTACGAGCAGTACTTC.